This T cell receptor beta chain was identified in a study of shared clonotypes between healthy human individuals. Trimming cost V 2 bases and J 6 bases; bases outside gene matches: 5. CDR3 size: 15 residues. Germline CDR1 and CDR2: WNHNN and SYGVQD (reference sequence). Sequencing used immunoSEQ multiplex PCR; TCRdb keeps in-frame clones, though not all of them. The repertoire holds roughly 1 million clones, with approximately 72% as singletons. This clone turned up a few times. This TCR derives from a man aged 18 to 35 in good health. The sequenced sample was memory CD4+ T cells sorted from blood. Subset: CD45RA-negative fraction. The chain carries TRBV10-1 and TRBJ2-4; 9 bases agree with TRBD1. The CDR3 DNA follows: TGCGCCAGCAGTGAGATAACAGGGGGCGGAAACATTCAGTACTTC. It translates to CASSEITGGGNIQYF.